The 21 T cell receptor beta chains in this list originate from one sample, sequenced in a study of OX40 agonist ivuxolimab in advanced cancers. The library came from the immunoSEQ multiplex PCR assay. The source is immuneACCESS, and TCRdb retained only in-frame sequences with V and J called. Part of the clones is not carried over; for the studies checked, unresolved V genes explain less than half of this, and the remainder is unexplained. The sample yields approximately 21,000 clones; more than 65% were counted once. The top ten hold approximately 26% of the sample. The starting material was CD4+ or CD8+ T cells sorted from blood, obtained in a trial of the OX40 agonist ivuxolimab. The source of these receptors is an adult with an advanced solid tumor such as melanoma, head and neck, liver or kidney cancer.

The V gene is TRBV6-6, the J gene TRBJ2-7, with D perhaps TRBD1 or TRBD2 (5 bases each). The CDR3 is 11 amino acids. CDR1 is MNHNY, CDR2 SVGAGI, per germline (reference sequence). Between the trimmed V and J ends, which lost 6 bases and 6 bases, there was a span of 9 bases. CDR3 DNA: TGTGCCAGCAGGGGGACGTCCGAGCAGTACTTC. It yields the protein CASRGTSEQYF.

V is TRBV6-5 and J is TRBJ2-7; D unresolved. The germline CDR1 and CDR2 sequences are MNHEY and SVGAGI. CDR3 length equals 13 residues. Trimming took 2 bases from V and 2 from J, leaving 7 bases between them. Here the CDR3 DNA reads TGTGCCAGCAGTTACACCGGTACCTACGAGCAGTACTTC. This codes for CASSYTGTYEQYF.

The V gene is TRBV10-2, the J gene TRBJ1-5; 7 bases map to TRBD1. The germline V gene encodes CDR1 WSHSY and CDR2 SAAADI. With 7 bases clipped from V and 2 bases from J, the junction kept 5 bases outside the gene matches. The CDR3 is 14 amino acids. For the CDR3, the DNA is TGCGCCAGCAACCCCGACAGGGGCAATCAGCCCCAGCATTTT. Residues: CASNPDRGNQPQHF.

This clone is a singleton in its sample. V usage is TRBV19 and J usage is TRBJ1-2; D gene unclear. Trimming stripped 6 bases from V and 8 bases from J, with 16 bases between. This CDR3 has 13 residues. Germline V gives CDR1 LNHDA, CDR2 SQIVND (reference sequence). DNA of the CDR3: TGTGCCAGTAGCCTTAGGAGGGATGGCGGCTACACCTTC. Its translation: CASSLRRDGGYTF.

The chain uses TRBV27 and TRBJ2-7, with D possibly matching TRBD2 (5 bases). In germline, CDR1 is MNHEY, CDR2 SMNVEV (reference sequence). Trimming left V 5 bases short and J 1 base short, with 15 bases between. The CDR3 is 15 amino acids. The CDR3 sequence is CASSPHDYGSYEQYF. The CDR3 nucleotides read TGTGCCAGCAGTCCACACGACTATGGTTCCTACGAGCAGTACTTC.

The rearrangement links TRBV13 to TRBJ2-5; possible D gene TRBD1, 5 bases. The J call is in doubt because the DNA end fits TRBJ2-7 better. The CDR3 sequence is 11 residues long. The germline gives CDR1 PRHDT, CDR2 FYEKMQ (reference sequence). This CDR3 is CASSSQGEQYF. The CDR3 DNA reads TGTGCCAGCAGCTCCCAGGGCGAGCAGTACTTC.

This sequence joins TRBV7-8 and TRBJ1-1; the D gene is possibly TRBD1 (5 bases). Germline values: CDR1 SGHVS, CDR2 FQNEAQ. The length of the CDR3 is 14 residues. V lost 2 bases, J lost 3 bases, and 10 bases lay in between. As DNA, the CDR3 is TGTGCCAGCAGCTTATGGGGGACGGACACTGAAGCTTTCTTT. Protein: CASSLWGTDTEAFF.

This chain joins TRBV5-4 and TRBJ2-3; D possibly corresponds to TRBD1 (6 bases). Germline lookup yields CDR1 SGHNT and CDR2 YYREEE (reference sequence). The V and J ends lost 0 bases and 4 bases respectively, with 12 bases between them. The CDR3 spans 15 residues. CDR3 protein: CASSLVQGLADTQYF. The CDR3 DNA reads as TGTGCCAGCAGCTTGGTCCAGGGGTTAGCAGATACGCAGTATTTT.

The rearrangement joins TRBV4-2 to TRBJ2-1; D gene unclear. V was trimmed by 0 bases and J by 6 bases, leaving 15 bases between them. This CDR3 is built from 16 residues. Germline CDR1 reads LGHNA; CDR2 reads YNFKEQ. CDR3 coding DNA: TGTGCCAGCAGCCAAGATGCGGCTAGTGGGGTCAATGAGCAGTTCTTC. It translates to CASSQDAASGVNEQFF.

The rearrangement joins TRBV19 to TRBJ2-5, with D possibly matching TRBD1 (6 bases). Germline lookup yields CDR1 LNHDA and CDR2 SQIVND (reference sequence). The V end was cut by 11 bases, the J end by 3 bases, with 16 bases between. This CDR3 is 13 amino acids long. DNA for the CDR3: TGTGCCTCTCGTGACAGGTCCAAAGAGACCCAGTACTTC. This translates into CASRDRSKETQYF.

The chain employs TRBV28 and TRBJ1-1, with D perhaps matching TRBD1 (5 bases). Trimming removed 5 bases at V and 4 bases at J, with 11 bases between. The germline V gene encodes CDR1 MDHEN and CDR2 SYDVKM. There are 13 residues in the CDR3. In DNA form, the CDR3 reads TGTGCCAGCAGTACGACCGGGACCACTGAAGCTTTCTTT. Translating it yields CASSTTGTTEAFF.

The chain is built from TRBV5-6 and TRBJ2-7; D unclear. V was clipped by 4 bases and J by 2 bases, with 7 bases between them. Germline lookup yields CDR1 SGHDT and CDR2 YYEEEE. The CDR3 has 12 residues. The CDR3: CASSQVAYEQYF. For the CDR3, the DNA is TGTGCCAGCAGCCAAGTGGCCTACGAGCAGTACTTC.

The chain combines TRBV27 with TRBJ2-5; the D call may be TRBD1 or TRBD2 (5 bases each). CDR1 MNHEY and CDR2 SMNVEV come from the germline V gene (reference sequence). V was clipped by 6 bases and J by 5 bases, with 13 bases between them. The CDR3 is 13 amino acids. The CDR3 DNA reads TGTGCCAGCAGCTACCGGGACCGGGAGACCCAGTACTTC. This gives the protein CASSYRDRETQYF.

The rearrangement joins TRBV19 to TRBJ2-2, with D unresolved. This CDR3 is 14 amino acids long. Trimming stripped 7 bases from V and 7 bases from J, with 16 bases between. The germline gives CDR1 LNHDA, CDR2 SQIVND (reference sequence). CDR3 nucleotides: TGTGCCAGTACCGAAGAGGTGACGGTCGGGGAGCTGTTTTTT. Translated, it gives CASTEEVTVGELFF.

CDR3 residues: CASSQVLNNEQFF. Written as DNA, the CDR3 is TGCGCCAGCAGCCAAGTACTCAACAATGAGCAGTTCTTC. The chain employs TRBV4-1 and TRBJ2-1; unclear D gene. CDR1 and CDR2 from the germline V gene are MGHRA and YSYEKL. The length of the CDR3 is 13 residues. Trimming took off 1 base at V and 5 bases at J, with 6 bases between the two ends.

The CDR3 nucleotides are TGTGCCAGCAGTTTGTTTAGGGGGGCGAGCGGGGAGCTGTTTTTT. Translation gives CASSLFRGASGELFF. This chain uses TRBV27 with TRBJ2-2; either TRBD1 or TRBD2 may supply D (6 bases each). The V gene lost 3 bases and the J gene lost 7 bases, with 15 bases spanning the gap. This CDR3 contains 15 residues. Germline V gene lookup returns CDR1 MNHEY and CDR2 SMNVEV (reference sequence).

The CDR3 is CASGTVNTEAFF. The CDR3 DNA reads as TGTGCCAGCGGGACAGTGAACACTGAAGCTTTCTTT. V and J are TRBV9 and TRBJ1-1, with 7 bases that match TRBD1. The length of the CDR3 is 12 residues. Germline CDR1 and CDR2: SGDLS and YYNGEE. J lost 0 bases, V lost 7 bases, and 0 bases had no gene match.

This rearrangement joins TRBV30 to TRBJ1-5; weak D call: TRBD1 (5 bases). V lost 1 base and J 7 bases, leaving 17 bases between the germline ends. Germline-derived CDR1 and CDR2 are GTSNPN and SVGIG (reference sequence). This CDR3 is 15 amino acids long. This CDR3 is CAWSAWGDGYQPQHF. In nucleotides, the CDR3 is TGTGCCTGGAGTGCTTGGGGGGACGGCTACCAGCCCCAGCATTTT.

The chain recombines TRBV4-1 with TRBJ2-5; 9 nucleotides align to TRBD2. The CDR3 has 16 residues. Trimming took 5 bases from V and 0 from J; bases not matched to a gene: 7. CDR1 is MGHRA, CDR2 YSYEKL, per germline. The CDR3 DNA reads TGCGCCAGCAGCGCGGCGGGGGGGAGGCACCAAGAGACCCAGTACTTC. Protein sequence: CASSAAGGRHQETQYF.

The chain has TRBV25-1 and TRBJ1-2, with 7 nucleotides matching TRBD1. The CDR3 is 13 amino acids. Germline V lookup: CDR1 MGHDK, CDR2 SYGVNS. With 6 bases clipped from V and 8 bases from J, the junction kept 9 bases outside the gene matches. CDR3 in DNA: TGTGCCAGCAGCAAGACAGGGAGGGTAGGCTACACCTTC. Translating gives CASSKTGRVGYTF.

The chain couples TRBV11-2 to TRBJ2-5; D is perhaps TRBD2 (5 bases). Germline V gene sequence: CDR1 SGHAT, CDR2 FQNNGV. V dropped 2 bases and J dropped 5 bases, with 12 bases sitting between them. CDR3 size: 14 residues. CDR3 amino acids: CASSLLITGETQYF. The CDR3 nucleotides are TGTGCCAGCAGCTTACTTATCACGGGGGAGACCCAGTACTTC.